The 16 T cell receptor beta chains reported below all come from one sample, sequenced in a study of identifying expanded T cells in peripheral blood. Data came from immunoSEQ multiplex PCR; TCRdb stores just in-frame clones and leaves some out. The sample lists about 100,000 clones; 80% to 90% were seen once. The sequencing sample was made of blood. These receptors were obtained from a person aged 18 to 70 in good health.

The rearrangement joins TRBV5-6 to TRBJ1-5; D may be TRBD1 (5 bases). This CDR3 is 15 amino acids long. Per germline, CDR1 SGHDT and CDR2 YYEEEE. Trimming stripped 1 base from V and 7 bases from J, with 15 bases between. The chain's CDR3 is CASSLRQSVAQPQHF. CDR3 DNA sequence: TGTGCCAGCAGCTTGCGACAGTCTGTCGCCCAGCCCCAGCATTTT.

The CDR3 here is CASSLSQELYNEQFF. The CDR3 DNA sequence: TGTGCCAGCAGTTTAAGTCAGGAGTTATACAATGAGCAGTTCTTC. The chain recombines TRBV27 with TRBJ2-1; no clear D gene. CDR3 length: 15 amino acids. Germline-derived CDR1 and CDR2 are MNHEY and SMNVEV (reference sequence). Between the trimmed V and J ends, which lost 2 bases and 4 bases, there was a span of 12 bases.

The J gene is TRBJ2-6, the V gene TRBV5-4, with D possibly called TRBD1 or TRBD2 (6 bases each). The CDR3 spans 19 residues. The germline V gene has CDR1 SGHNT and CDR2 YYREEE (reference sequence). Trimming took 4 bases from V and 0 from J, leaving 20 bases between them. CDR3 DNA sequence: TGTGCCAGCAGCAAGGCGGGGCAGGGGTATACCTCTGGGGCCAACGTCCTGACTTTC. Translation: CASSKAGQGYTSGANVLTF.

This clone was seen only a few times. The chain carries TRBV5-1 and TRBJ1-2; tentative D call: TRBD1 (6 bases). There are 16 residues in the CDR3. Germline V gene lookup returns CDR1 SGHRS and CDR2 YFSETQ. The V and J ends lost 7 bases and 4 bases respectively, with 23 bases between them. CDR3 sequence reads: CASLPGDTQGVYGYTF. CDR3 coding DNA: TGCGCCAGCCTCCCTGGGGACACACAGGGAGTCTATGGCTACACCTTC.

The rearrangement links TRBV18 to TRBJ1-1; D is ambiguous. The CDR3 is made up of 12 amino acids. Germline V gene sequence: CDR1 KGHSH, CDR2 LQKENI. Trimming cost V 8 bases and J 1 base, with 8 bases left between them. CDR3 protein: CASNSGNTEAFF. DNA of the CDR3: TGTGCCAGCAACAGCGGGAACACTGAAGCTTTCTTT. Looking up the rest from reference TRBV18 and TRBJ1-1 gives the full variable domain: NAGVMQNPRHLVRRRGQEARLRCSPMKGHSHVYWYRQLPEEGLKFMVYLQKENIIDESGMPKERFSAEFPKEGPSILRIQQVVRGDSAAYFCASNSGNTEAFFGQGTRLTVV.

A word on this clone: The same CDR3 can be traced to other DNA sequences in this sample. This chain links TRBV5-1 with TRBJ2-5; D gene unclear. Per the germline V gene, CDR1 is SGHRS and CDR2 is YFSETQ. V was trimmed by 1 base and J by 5 bases, leaving 3 bases between them. This CDR3 has 11 amino acids. CDR3 in amino acids: CASSLKETQYF. CDR3 coding DNA: TGCGCCAGCAGCTTGAAGGAGACCCAGTACTTC.

This chain links TRBV19 with TRBJ1-5; D ambiguous. Trimming removed 3 bases from V and 7 bases from J, with 13 bases in between. This CDR3 has 14 amino acids. CDR1 and CDR2 from the germline V gene are LNHDA and SQIVND (reference sequence). This chain's CDR3 is CASSIEVERQPQHF. The CDR3 DNA reads TGTGCCAGTAGTATTGAGGTCGAAAGACAGCCCCAGCATTTT.

The V gene is TRBV5-1, the J gene TRBJ1-4; D possibly corresponds to TRBD1 (5 bases). Trimming took 0 bases from V and 0 from J, leaving 9 bases between them. CDR3 length equals 16 residues. CDR1 SGHRS and CDR2 YFSETQ come from the germline V gene. The CDR3 region has the DNA TGCGCCAGCAGCTTGGTGGGGCAAACAACTAATGAAAAACTGTTTTTT. Translation gives CASSLVGQTTNEKLFF.

The DNA of the CDR3 is TGTGCCAGTAGTATAGATAGTTACTACAATGAGCAGTTCTTC. Translated, it gives CASSIDSYYNEQFF. The chain recombines TRBV19 with TRBJ2-1; no clear D gene. This CDR3 is built from 14 residues. From germline, CDR1 is LNHDA and CDR2 SQIVND (reference sequence). V shed 0 bases and J shed 3 bases, with 6 bases lying between them.

The V call is TRBV11-3, the J call TRBJ2-7, with D perhaps assigned TRBD1 or TRBD2 (5 bases each). The CDR3 has 14 residues. V was cut by 6 bases and J by 0 bases, with 12 bases left in between. Germline CDR1 SGHNT, CDR2 YENEEA. CDR3 sequence reads: CASSSIGASYEQYF. The DNA of the CDR3 is TGTGCCAGCAGTTCCATCGGGGCCTCCTACGAGCAGTACTTC.

This sequence joins TRBV6-6 and TRBJ1-1; 7 nucleotides line up with TRBD1. This CDR3 region has 14 residues. CDR1 is MNHNY and CDR2 is SVGAGI in the germline V gene (reference sequence). Unmatched junction bases numbered 10, after V lost 5 bases and J lost 7 bases. CDR3 sequence (DNA): TGTGCCAGCAGTGGAAGACAGGGAGAGAGTGAAGCTTTCTTT. As protein: CASSGRQGESEAFF.

The rearrangement links TRBV10-3 to TRBJ2-3; 13 bases map to TRBD2. CDR1 is ENHRY and CDR2 is SYGVKD in the germline V gene. The CDR3 runs to 16 residues. V lost 10 bases and J lost 5; bases outside the gene matches: 12. DNA of the CDR3: TGTGCCAGCCACGCAGGACTAGCGGGAGCGGGAGATACGCAGTATTTT. It encodes CASHAGLAGAGDTQYF.

This clone was seen only a few times. The V and J genes are TRBV30 and TRBJ1-1, with D unclear. The CDR3 is 11 amino acids. V lost 1 base, J lost 8 bases, and 8 bases lay in between. Germline assignment: CDR1 GTSNPN and CDR2 SVGIG (reference sequence). The CDR3 nucleotides read TGTGCCTGGAGTGGGGCGGGGGAAGCTTTCTTT. The encoded protein is CAWSGAGEAFF.

This sequence joins TRBV19 and TRBJ2-7; D possibly corresponds to TRBD2 (5 bases). The CDR3 sequence is 14 residues long. Trimming took 10 bases from V and 1 from J, leaving 17 bases between them. CDR1 and CDR2 (germline): LNHDA, SQIVND (reference sequence). The CDR3 is CATSPGAVSYEQYF. CDR3 DNA: TGTGCCACCTCCCCCGGAGCGGTATCCTACGAGCAGTACTTC.

The chain combines TRBV6-5 with TRBJ1-1; no clear D. The CDR3 is made up of 11 amino acids. The germline V gene has CDR1 MNHEY and CDR2 SVGAGI. Trimming shortened V by 8 bases and J by 4 bases, and 8 bases separated the two germline ends. The CDR3, as DNA: TGTGCCAGCGGGGAACGCACTGAAGCTTTCTTT. Residues: CASGERTEAFF.

V usage is TRBV19 and J usage is TRBJ1-3; 10 positions match TRBD1. The CDR3 spans 19 residues. Losses at the gene ends were 1 base for V and 0 bases for J; bases not matched to a gene: 9. Germline CDR1 is LNHDA and CDR2 is SQIVND (reference sequence). This CDR3 is CASSIAPGQGEGSGNTIYF. The CDR3 DNA sequence: TGTGCCAGTAGTATAGCCCCCGGACAGGGGGAAGGCTCTGGAAACACCATATATTTT.